In this sample, the clone carrying this T cell receptor beta chain turned up many times. The antigen is undetermined. The sample is drawn from a study of neurological immune-mediated disorders. Overall study findings and caveats: Expanded clones shared no identical CDR3 amino acid sequences across subjects, which suggested private TCR-beta repertoires in all groups.

The germline V and J ends were trimmed by 5 bases and 6 bases, with 16 bases remaining between them. This CDR3 spans 13 amino acids. In germline, CDR1 is DFQATT, CDR2 SNEGSKA (reference sequence). 5'RACE generated cDNA with 10-nucleotide random UMIs. From the 5' RACE reads, TCRdb called clonotypes with MiXCR, one entry per CDR3 protein. The repertoire holds 110,000 or so distinct CDR3 sequences, more than 2.5% seen once, with 1.3% in the top ten. Material: PBMCs. The gene calls are TRBV20-1 and TRBJ1-1; tentatively, D is TRBD1 (5 bases). The origin of this receptor is a woman aged 25 to 39 with multiple sclerosis. DNA of the CDR3: TGCAGTGCTCAGGACACGAAACGACCTGAAGCTTTCTTT. Translation gives CSAQDTKRPEAFF.